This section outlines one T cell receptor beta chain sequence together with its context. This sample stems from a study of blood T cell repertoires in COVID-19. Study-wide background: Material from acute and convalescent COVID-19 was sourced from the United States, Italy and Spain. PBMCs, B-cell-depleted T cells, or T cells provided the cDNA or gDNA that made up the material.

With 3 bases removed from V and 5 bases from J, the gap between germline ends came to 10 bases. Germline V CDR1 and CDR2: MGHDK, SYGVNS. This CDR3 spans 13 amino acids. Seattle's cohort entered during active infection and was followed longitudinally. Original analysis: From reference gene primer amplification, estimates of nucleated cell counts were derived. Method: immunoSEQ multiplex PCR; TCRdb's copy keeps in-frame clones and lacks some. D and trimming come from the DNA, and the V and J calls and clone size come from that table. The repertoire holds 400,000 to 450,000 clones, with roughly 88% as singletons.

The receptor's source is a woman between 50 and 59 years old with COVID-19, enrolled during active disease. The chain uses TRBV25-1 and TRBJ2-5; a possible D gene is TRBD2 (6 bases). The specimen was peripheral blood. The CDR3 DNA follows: TGTGCCAGCAGTGACCGGGGGTGGGAGACCCAGTACTTC. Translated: CASSDRGWETQYF.